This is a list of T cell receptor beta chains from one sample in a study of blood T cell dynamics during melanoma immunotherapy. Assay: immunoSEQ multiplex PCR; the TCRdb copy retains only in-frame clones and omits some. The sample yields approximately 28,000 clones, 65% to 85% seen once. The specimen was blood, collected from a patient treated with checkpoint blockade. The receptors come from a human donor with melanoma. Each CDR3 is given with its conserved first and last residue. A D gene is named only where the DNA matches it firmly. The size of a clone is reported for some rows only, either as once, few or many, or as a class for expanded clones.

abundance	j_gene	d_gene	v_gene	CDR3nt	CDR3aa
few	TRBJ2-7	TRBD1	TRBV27	TGTGCCAGCAGTCAGCAGGGGGCGAACTACGAGCAGTACTTC	CASSQQGANYEQYF
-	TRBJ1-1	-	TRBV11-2	TGTGCCAGCAGCTTAGGTCCAGGGAACACTGAAGCTTTCTTT	CASSLGPGNTEAFF
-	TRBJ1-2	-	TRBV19	TGTGCCAGTAGTATTGCGAGGAAGGCTAACTATGGCTACACCTTC	CASSIARKANYGYTF
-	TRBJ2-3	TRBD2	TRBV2	TGTGCCAGCAAGGGCGGCGGGGGAACAGATACGCAGTATTTT	CASKGGGGTDTQYF
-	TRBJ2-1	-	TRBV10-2	TGCGCCAGCAGTGAGTTCGCGGAGGGGGTAGAGCAGTTCTTC	CASSEFAEGVEQFF
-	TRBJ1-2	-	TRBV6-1	TGTGCCAGCAATCGTGACACAAGCTATGGCTACACCTTC	CASNRDTSYGYTF
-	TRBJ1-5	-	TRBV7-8	TGTGCCAGCAGCTTAGGAGAATCGATGGTGCCAGGGAATCAGCCCCAGCATTTT	CASSLGESMVPGNQPQHF
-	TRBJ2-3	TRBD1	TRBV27	TGTGCCAGCAGTCACGGGACAGCTAGCACAGATACGCAGTATTTT	CASSHGTASTDTQYF
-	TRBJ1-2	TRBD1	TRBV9	TGTGCCAGCAGCGTAGACAGGGGTCACTATGGCTACACCTTC	CASSVDRGHYGYTF
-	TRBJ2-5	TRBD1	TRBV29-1	TGCAGCGTGGACCGGACAGGCGGCGAGACCCAGTACTTC	CSVDRTGGETQYF
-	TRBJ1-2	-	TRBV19	TGTGCCAGTAGTATAGATAACAGACGGGATGGCTACACCTTC	CASSIDNRRDGYTF
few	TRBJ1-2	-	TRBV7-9	TGTGCCAGCAGCGTTCTGGGGACTGCGCATGGCTACACCTTC	CASSVLGTAHGYTF
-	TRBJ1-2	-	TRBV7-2	TGTGCCAGCAGCTTAGAATCACAGAGCTATGGCTACACCTTC	CASSLESQSYGYTF
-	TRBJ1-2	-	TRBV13	TGTGCCAGCAGCTTAGGCCTCAGGGGCGAGTATGGCTACACCTTC	CASSLGLRGEYGYTF
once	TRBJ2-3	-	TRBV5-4	TGTGCCAGCAGCTTGCAACCCGAGGCAGATACGCAGTATTTT	CASSLQPEADTQYF
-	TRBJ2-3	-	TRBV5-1	TGCGCCAGCAGAGTTGGTCCAGATACGCAGTATTTT	CASRVGPDTQYF
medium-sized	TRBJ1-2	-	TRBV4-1	TGCGCCAGCAGCCCCGAGGCCAAGGGTTATAGTGATAACTATGGCTACACCTTC	CASSPEAKGYSDNYGYTF
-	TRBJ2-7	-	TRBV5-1	TGCGCCAGCAGCTCCTCCCCAGGGACTCACAACGAGCAGTACTTC	CASSSSPGTHNEQYF
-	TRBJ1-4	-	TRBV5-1	TGCGCCAGCAGCTTGGTGGGGGCAACTAATGAAAAACTGTTTTTT	CASSLVGATNEKLFF
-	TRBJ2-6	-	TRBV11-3	TGTGCCAGCAGCTCGGGCAGTGCTGGGGCCAACGTCCTGACTTTC	CASSSGSAGANVLTF
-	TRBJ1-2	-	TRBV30	TGTGCCTGGATACGAGGGGGAGGAACGATAGGTGGCTACACCTTC	CAWIRGGGTIGGYTF
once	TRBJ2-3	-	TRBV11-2	TGTGCCAGCAGCTTAGGGGTAAATACAGGCACAGATACGCAGTATTTT	CASSLGVNTGTDTQYF
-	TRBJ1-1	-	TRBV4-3	TGCGCCAGCAGCCAAGAAGTCGCGGCAGTGAACACTGAAGCTTTCTTT	CASSQEVAAVNTEAFF
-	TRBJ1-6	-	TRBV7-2	TGTGCCAGCAGCCCCTCCGTTTTTAATTCACCCCTCCACTTT	CASSPSVFNSPLHF
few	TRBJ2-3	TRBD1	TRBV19	TGTGCCAGTAGTAGGGGACAGACAGATACGCAGTATTTT	CASSRGQTDTQYF
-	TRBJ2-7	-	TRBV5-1	TGCGCCAGCAGCCCCAACCGCGGGGGCAGCTCCTACGAGCAGTACTTC	CASSPNRGGSSYEQYF
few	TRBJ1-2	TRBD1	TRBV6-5	TGTGCCAGCAGTTATGGGACAGGGTCTACCTATGGCTACACCTTC	CASSYGTGSTYGYTF
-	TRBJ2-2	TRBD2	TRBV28	TGTGCCAGCAGCCACGACCTGGGGGGGGACACCGGGGAGCTGTTTTTT	CASSHDLGGDTGELFF
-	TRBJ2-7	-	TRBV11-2	TGTGCCAGCAGCTTAGGGGACGGCTACGAGCAGTACTTC	CASSLGDGYEQYF
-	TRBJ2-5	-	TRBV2	TGTGCCAGCAGTGAAACGGGTTCCCAAGAGACCCAGTACTTC	CASSETGSQETQYF
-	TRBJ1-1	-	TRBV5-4	TGTGCCAGCAGCTTGTACCAGGGGAACACTGAAGCTTTCTTT	CASSLYQGNTEAFF
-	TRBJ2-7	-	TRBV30	TGTGCCTGGAGTACCCCGCAGTACTTC	CAWSTPQYF
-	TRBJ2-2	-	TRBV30	TGTGCCTGGACTGAAAAGGTCGGGAACACCGGGGAGCTGTTTTTT	CAWTEKVGNTGELFF